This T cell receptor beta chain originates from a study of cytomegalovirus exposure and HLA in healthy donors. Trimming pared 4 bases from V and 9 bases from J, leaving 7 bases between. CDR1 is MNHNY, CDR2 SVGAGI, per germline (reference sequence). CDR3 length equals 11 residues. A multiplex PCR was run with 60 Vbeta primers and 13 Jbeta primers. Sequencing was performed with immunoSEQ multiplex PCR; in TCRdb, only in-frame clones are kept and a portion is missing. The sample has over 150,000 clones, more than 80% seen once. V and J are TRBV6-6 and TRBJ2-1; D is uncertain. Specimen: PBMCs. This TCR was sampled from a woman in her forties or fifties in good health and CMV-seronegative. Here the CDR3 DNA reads TGTGCCAGCAGTTCCGCCGGTGAGCAGTTCTTC. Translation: CASSSAGEQFF.